A selection of T cell receptor beta chains follows, all from one sample in a study of cytomegalovirus exposure and HLA in healthy donors. Produced via immunoSEQ multiplex PCR; TCRdb's table is partial and in-frame only. Its listing shows about 130,000 clones. The sequencing input was PBMCs. These receptors were taken from a man aged 25-45 years in good health and CMV-seronegative. Each CDR3 is given with its conserved first and last residue. A D gene is named only where the DNA matches it firmly.

J: TRBJ1-1; V: TRBV2; D: TRBD1; CDR3: CASSDRGYTETFF; DNA: TGTGCCAGCAGTGACAGGGGGTACACTGAAACTTTCTTT
J: TRBJ2-1; V: TRBV10-3; D: .; CDR3: CASSPAGTYNEQFF; DNA: TGTGCCTCTAGTCCGGCAGGGACCTACAATGAGCAGTTCTTC
J: TRBJ1-1; V: TRBV5-6; D: .; CDR3: CASSSWRSPRGTEAFF; DNA: TGTGCCAGCAGCTCCTGGAGGTCGCCGCGGGGCACTGAAGCTTTCTTT
J: TRBJ1-1; V: TRBV19; D: .; CDR3: CASSSSVDTEAFF; DNA: TGTGCCAGTAGTAGTTCAGTGGACACTGAAGCTTTCTTT
J: TRBJ2-7; V: TRBV30; D: TRBD2; CDR3: CAWRGLAVYEQYF; DNA: TGTGCCTGGAGGGGACTAGCGGTCTACGAGCAGTACTTC
J: TRBJ1-5; V: TRBV11-3; D: TRBD1; CDR3: CASSFRTGGNAKPQHF; DNA: TGTGCCAGCAGCTTTCGGACAGGCGGCAATGCTAAGCCCCAGCATTTT
J: TRBJ2-1; V: TRBV5-1; D: TRBD2; CDR3: CASSPTPSGSYYNEQFF; DNA: TGCGCCAGCAGCCCGACCCCTAGCGGGAGTTATTACAATGAGCAGTTCTTC
J: TRBJ1-3; V: TRBV18; D: .; CDR3: CASSPRREPGNTIYF; DNA: TGTGCCAGCTCACCACGGAGGGAGCCTGGAAACACCATATATTTT
J: TRBJ2-1; V: TRBV11-1; D: TRBD2; CDR3: CASSFWASGSNEQFF; DNA: TGTGCCAGCAGCTTCTGGGCTAGCGGGAGCAATGAGCAGTTCTTC
J: TRBJ2-7; V: TRBV21-1; D: .; CDR3: CASSKFREIAYEQYF; DNA: TGTGCCAGCAGCAAGTTCCGGGAGATAGCCTACGAGCAGTACTTC
J: TRBJ1-1; V: TRBV19; D: TRBD1; CDR3: CASRKKRDRVTEAFF; DNA: TGTGCCAGTAGAAAGAAGCGGGACAGGGTTACTGAAGCTTTCTTT
J: TRBJ2-2; V: TRBV27; D: .; CDR3: CATTPGAPSRGDTGELFF; DNA: TGTGCCACCACTCCTGGTGCCCCTTCTCGGGGTGACACCGGGGAGCTGTTTTTT
J: TRBJ2-7; V: TRBV6-6; D: TRBD2; CDR3: CASSGRGASGAVEQYF; DNA: TGTGCCAGCAGTGGCCGAGGTGCTAGCGGGGCCGTAGAGCAGTACTTC
J: TRBJ2-2; V: TRBV19; D: TRBD1; CDR3: CASTPRTGANTGELFF; DNA: TGTGCCAGTACCCCCCGGACAGGGGCGAACACCGGGGAGCTGTTTTTT
J: TRBJ2-6; V: TRBV19; D: .; CDR3: CASSIDHLDPGANVLTF; DNA: TGTGCCAGTAGTATAGATCACTTAGATCCCGGGGCCAACGTCCTGACTTTC
J: TRBJ2-7; V: TRBV7-6; D: TRBD1; CDR3: CASSLSFTGTGTYEQYF; DNA: TGTGCCAGCAGCTTATCTTTTACCGGGACAGGTACCTACGAGCAGTACTTC
J: TRBJ1-3; V: TRBV30; D: .; CDR3: CAWVRDSSSGNTIYF; DNA: TGTGCCTGGGTAAGGGACTCCAGCTCTGGAAACACCATATATTTT
J: TRBJ1-6; V: TRBV2; D: .; CDR3: CASEKTGRDSPLHF; DNA: TGTGCCAGTGAAAAGACAGGTCGAGATTCACCCCTCCACTTT
J: TRBJ1-6; V: TRBV27; D: TRBD1; CDR3: CASSFSMTGVGSPLHF; DNA: TGTGCCAGCAGTTTCTCGATGACAGGGGTGGGGTCACCCCTCCACTTT
J: TRBJ2-7; V: TRBV7-2; D: TRBD2; CDR3: CASSLGGGRAVSEQYF; DNA: TGTGCCAGCAGCTTAGGAGGCGGGAGGGCCGTAAGCGAGCAGTACTTC
J: TRBJ2-5; V: TRBV7-9; D: TRBD1; CDR3: CASSLGTGRETQYF; DNA: TGTGCCAGCAGCTTAGGGACAGGGAGAGAGACCCAGTACTTC
J: TRBJ1-1; V: TRBV14; D: TRBD1; CDR3: CASSPTGQGRTEAFF; DNA: TGTGCCAGCAGCCCGACAGGACAGGGAAGGACTGAAGCTTTCTTT
J: TRBJ1-6; V: TRBV5-6; D: TRBD1; CDR3: CASGNRDSSYNSPLHF; DNA: TGTGCCAGCGGGAACAGGGACAGCTCCTATAATTCACCCCTCCACTTT
J: TRBJ1-1; V: TRBV7-9; D: .; CDR3: CASSLDRRDTEAFF; DNA: TGTGCCAGCAGCTTAGATCGGAGAGACACTGAAGCTTTCTTT
J: TRBJ1-2; V: TRBV27; D: .; CDR3: CASSLEGVDSYTF; DNA: TGTGCCAGCAGTTTAGAGGGGGTGGATAGCTACACCTTC
J: TRBJ1-6; V: TRBV18; D: .; CDR3: CASSEQPGASNSPLHF; DNA: TGTGCCAGCTCGGAGCAACCTGGGGCAAGTAATTCACCCCTCCACTTT
J: TRBJ2-7; V: TRBV13; D: TRBD2; CDR3: CASSLVGSGSSYEQYF; DNA: TGTGCCAGCAGCTTAGTGGGCAGCGGGAGCTCCTACGAGCAGTACTTC
J: TRBJ1-4; V: TRBV29-1; D: .; CDR3: CSADPGVGEKLFF; DNA: TGCAGCGCTGACCCCGGAGTGGGTGAAAAACTGTTTTTT
J: TRBJ1-4; V: TRBV29-1; D: .; CDR3: CSVRGMGEKLFF; DNA: TGCAGCGTCAGGGGAATGGGTGAAAAACTGTTTTTT
J: TRBJ2-1; V: TRBV4-1; D: TRBD2; CDR3: CASSLSGVRYNEQFF; DNA: TGCGCCAGCAGCCTTAGCGGGGTGCGCTACAATGAGCAGTTCTTC
J: TRBJ2-7; V: TRBV5-6; D: .; CDR3: CASSTLRLNEQYF; DNA: TGTGCCAGCAGCACCCTGAGACTAAACGAGCAGTACTTC
J: TRBJ2-1; V: TRBV19; D: .; CDR3: CASSPAGSSNEQFF; DNA: TGTGCCAGTAGCCCGGCAGGGTCCTCCAATGAGCAGTTCTTC
J: TRBJ1-6; V: TRBV4-2; D: .; CDR3: CASSQDGGEDSPLHF; DNA: TGTGCCAGCAGCCAAGATGGGGGGGAAGATTCACCCCTCCACTTT
J: TRBJ2-2; V: TRBV2; D: .; CDR3: CASSTGVANTGELFF; DNA: TGTGCCAGCAGTACCGGAGTAGCTAACACCGGGGAGCTGTTTTTT
J: TRBJ1-2; V: TRBV5-1; D: TRBD1; CDR3: CASSPGQGEYGYTF; DNA: TGCGCCAGCAGCCCGGGACAGGGGGAATATGGCTACACCTTC
J: TRBJ2-3; V: TRBV6-5; D: .; CDR3: CASLWRDFTDTQYF; DNA: TGTGCCAGCCTCTGGCGGGACTTCACAGATACGCAGTATTTT
J: TRBJ2-2; V: TRBV30; D: .; CDR3: CAWSVINRNTGELFF; DNA: TGTGCCTGGAGTGTAATTAACAGGAACACCGGGGAGCTGTTTTTT
J: TRBJ2-7; V: TRBV29-1; D: TRBD2; CDR3: CSVEDMWEGKSREQYF; DNA: TGCAGCGTTGAAGATATGTGGGAGGGGAAGTCTCGCGAGCAGTACTTC
J: TRBJ2-1; V: TRBV7-2; D: TRBD2; CDR3: CASSPRAGLEQGEQFF; DNA: TGTGCCAGCAGCCCTAGAGCGGGACTAGAGCAGGGGGAGCAGTTCTTC
J: TRBJ2-5; V: TRBV28; D: .; CDR3: CASSQQGLRETQYF; DNA: TGTGCCAGCAGTCAACAGGGACTACGTGAGACCCAGTACTTC
J: TRBJ2-7; V: TRBV6-1; D: TRBD2; CDR3: CASSRAGGPYEQYF; DNA: TGTGCCAGCAGTCGGGCGGGAGGGCCCTACGAGCAGTACTTC
J: TRBJ2-5; V: TRBV6-5; D: TRBD2; CDR3: CASSYSLAEETQYF; DNA: TGTGCCAGCAGTTACTCGCTAGCGGAAGAGACCCAGTACTTC
J: TRBJ1-1; V: TRBV25-1; D: .; CDR3: CASTSGGTEAFF; DNA: TGTGCCAGCACCTCCGGGGGGACTGAAGCTTTCTTT
J: TRBJ2-7; V: TRBV7-9; D: .; CDR3: CASSFEGYEQYF; DNA: TGTGCCAGCAGCTTTGAGGGTTACGAGCAGTACTTC
J: TRBJ1-4; V: TRBV2; D: TRBD1; CDR3: CASSLGQGGEKLFF; DNA: TGTGCCAGCAGTCTAGGACAGGGGGGTGAAAAACTGTTTTTT
J: TRBJ2-7; V: TRBV30; D: TRBD1; CDR3: CAWVTGQGSYEQYF; DNA: TGTGCCTGGGTAACGGGACAGGGGTCCTACGAGCAGTACTTC
J: TRBJ2-1; V: TRBV28; D: .; CDR3: CASTDAGSINEQFF; DNA: TGTGCCAGCACCGATGCGGGCAGTATCAATGAGCAGTTCTTC
J: TRBJ2-5; V: TRBV9; D: TRBD2; CDR3: CASSPGTSATQETQYF; DNA: TGTGCCAGCAGCCCGGGGACTAGCGCCACGCAAGAGACCCAGTACTTC